This T cell receptor beta chain was identified during a study of cytomegalovirus exposure and HLA in healthy donors. Assay used: immunoSEQ multiplex PCR; TCRdb lists only in-frame clones, some missing. The sample consists of 130,000 to 150,000 clones, over 80% of them appearing once. The germline V gene encodes CDR1 MDHEN and CDR2 SYDVKM. The CDR3 contains 12 residues. V was trimmed by 8 bases and J by 4 bases, leaving 9 bases between them. J is TRBJ2-1 and V is TRBV28; D might be TRBD1 (5 bases). Sample: PBMCs. The sequence derives from a woman aged 30 to 39 in good health and CMV-seropositive. Here the CDR3 reads CASGGAYNEQFF. In DNA form, the CDR3 reads TGTGCCAGCGGTGGGGCTTACAATGAGCAGTTCTTC.